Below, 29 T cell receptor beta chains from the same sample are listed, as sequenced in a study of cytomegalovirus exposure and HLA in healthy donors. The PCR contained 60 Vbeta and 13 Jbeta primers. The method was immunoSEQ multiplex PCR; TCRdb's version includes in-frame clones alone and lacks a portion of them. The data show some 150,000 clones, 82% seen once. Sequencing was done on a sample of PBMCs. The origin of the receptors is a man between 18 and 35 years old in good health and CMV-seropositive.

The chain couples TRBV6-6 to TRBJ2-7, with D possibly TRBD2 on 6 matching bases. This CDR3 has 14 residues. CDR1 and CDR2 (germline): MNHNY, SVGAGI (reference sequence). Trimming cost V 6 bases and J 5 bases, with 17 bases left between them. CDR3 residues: CASREGPSFDEQYF. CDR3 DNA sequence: TGTGCCAGCAGGGAGGGACCTAGCTTCGACGAGCAGTACTTC.

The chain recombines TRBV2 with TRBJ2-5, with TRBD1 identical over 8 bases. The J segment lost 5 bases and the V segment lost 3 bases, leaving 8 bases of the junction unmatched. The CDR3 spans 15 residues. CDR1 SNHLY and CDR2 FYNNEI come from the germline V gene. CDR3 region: CASSDPQGAGETQYF. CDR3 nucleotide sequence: TGTGCCAGCAGTGACCCCCAGGGGGCAGGGGAGACCCAGTACTTC.

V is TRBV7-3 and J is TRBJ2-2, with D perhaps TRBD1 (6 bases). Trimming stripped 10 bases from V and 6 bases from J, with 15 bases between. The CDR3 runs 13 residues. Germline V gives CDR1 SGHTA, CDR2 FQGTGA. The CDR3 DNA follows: TGTGCCACCCCCGGGACACAGGCCGGGGAGCTGTTTTTT. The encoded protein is CATPGTQAGELFF.

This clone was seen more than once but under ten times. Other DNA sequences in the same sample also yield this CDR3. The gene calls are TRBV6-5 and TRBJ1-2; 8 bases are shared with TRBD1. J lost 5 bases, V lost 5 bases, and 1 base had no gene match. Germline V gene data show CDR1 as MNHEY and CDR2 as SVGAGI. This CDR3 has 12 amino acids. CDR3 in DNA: TGTGCCAGCAGTCGACAGGGGTATGGCTACACCTTC. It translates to CASSRQGYGYTF.

CDR3 sequence reads: CASSLPGTGEYNEQFF. The CDR3 nucleotides are TGTGCCAGCAGTTTGCCCGGGACAGGGGAATACAATGAGCAGTTCTTC. The chain joins TRBV28 to TRBJ2-1, with 10 bases identical to TRBD1. The CDR3 spans 16 residues. Trimming at V came to 3 bases and at J to 4 bases, leaving 6 bases not matched to a gene. Germline values: CDR1 MDHEN, CDR2 SYDVKM.

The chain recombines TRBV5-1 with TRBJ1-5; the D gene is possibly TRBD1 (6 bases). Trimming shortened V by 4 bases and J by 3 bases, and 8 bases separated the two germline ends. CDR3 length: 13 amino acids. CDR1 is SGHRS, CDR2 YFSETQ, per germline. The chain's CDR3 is CASSTGINQPQHF. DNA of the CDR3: TGCGCCAGCAGCACAGGGATCAATCAGCCCCAGCATTTT.

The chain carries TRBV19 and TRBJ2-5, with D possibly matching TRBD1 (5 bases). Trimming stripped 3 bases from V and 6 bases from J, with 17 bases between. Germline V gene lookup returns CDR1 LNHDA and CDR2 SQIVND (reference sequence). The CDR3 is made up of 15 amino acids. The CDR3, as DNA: TGTGCCAGTAGTATCCCAAGGGGTAGCATAAAGACCCAGTACTTC. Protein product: CASSIPRGSIKTQYF.

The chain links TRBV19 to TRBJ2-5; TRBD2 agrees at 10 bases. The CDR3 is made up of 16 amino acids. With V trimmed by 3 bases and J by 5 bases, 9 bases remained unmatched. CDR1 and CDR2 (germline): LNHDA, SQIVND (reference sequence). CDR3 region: CASSIYGRAGGETQYF. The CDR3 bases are TGTGCCAGTAGTATTTACGGTCGAGCGGGGGGGGAGACCCAGTACTTC. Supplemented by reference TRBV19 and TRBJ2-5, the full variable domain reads DGGITQSPKYLFRKEGQNVTLSCEQNLNHDAMYWYRQDPGQGLRLIYYSQIVNDFQKGDIAEGYSVSREKKESFPLTVTSAQKNPTAFYLCASSIYGRAGGETQYFGPGTRLLVL.

The CDR3 loop reads CASSRTGLNTEAFF. The CDR3 DNA reads as TGTGCCAGCAGTCGCACAGGGTTGAACACTGAAGCTTTCTTT. The chain links TRBV27 to TRBJ1-1; a possible D gene is TRBD1 (6 bases). CDR1 and CDR2 (germline): MNHEY, SMNVEV (reference sequence). Trimming left V 5 bases short and J 0 bases short, with 10 bases between. The CDR3 has 14 residues.

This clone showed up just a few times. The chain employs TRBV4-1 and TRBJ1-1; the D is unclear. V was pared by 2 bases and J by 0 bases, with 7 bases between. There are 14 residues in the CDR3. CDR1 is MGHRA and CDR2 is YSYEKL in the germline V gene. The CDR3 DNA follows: TGCGCCAGCAGCCAAACGGGAGTGAACACTGAAGCTTTCTTT. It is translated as CASSQTGVNTEAFF.

CDR3 in DNA: TGTGCCAGCAGCTTGGTCGTTAGACAGGGTGAAGCTTTCTTT. Protein sequence: CASSLVVRQGEAFF. The V and J genes are TRBV5-5 and TRBJ1-1; TRBD1 matches 7 bases. Trimming at V came to 0 bases and at J to 7 bases, leaving 6 bases not matched to a gene. Germline CDR1 and CDR2: SGHKS and YYEKEE (reference sequence). The CDR3 runs 14 residues.

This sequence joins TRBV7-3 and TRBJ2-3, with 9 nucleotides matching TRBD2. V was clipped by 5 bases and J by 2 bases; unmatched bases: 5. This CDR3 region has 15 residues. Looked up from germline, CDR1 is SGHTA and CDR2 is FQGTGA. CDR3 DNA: TGTGCCAGCAGCGCGCGCGGGAGGGCCACAGATACGCAGTATTTT. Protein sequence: CASSARGRATDTQYF.

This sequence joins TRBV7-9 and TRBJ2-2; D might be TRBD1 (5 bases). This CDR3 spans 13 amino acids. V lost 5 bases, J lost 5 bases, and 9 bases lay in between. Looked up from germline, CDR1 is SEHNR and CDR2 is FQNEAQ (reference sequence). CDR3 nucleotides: TGTGCCAGCAGCCCGGACATGACCGGGGAGCTGTTTTTT. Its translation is CASSPDMTGELFF.

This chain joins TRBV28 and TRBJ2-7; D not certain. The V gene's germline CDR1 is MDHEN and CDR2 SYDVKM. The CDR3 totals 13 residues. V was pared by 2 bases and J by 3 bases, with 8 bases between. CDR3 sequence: CASSLGQNYEQYF. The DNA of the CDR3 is TGTGCCAGCAGTTTAGGGCAGAACTACGAGCAGTACTTC. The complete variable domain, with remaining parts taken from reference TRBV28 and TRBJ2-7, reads DVKVTQSSRYLVKRTGEKVFLECVQDMDHENMFWYRQDPGLGLRLIYFSYDVKMKEKGDIPEGYSVSREKKERFSLILESASTNQTSMYLCASSLGQNYEQYFGPGTRLTVT.

CDR3 residues: CASSAQTGAVYGYTF. The DNA for the CDR3 is TGTGCCAGCAGTGCCCAAACAGGGGCAGTCTATGGCTACACCTTC. V is TRBV6-1 and J is TRBJ1-2, with 7 bases that match TRBD1. Germline V gene data show CDR1 as MNHNS and CDR2 as SASEGT. V shed 4 bases, J shed 4 bases, and the junction held 9 bases outside the gene matches. The length of the CDR3 is 15 residues.

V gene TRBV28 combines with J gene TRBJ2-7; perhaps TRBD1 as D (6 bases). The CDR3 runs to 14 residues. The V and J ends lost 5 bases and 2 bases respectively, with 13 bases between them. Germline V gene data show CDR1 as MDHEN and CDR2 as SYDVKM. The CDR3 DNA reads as TGTGCCAGCAGTACCCCAGGGGTAACCTACGAGCAGTACTTC. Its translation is CASSTPGVTYEQYF.

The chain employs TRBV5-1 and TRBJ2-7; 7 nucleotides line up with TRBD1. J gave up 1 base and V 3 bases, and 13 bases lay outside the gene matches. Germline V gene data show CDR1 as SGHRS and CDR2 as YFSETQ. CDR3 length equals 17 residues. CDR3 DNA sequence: TGCGCCAGCAGCTCCCCTGGCACAGGGGTTCGGTCCTACGAGCAGTACTTC. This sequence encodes CASSSPGTGVRSYEQYF.

The CDR3 bases are TGTGCCAGCAGTTACTCAGGGGACTTTGGCTACACCTTC. Protein sequence: CASSYSGDFGYTF. This sequence joins TRBV6-5 and TRBJ1-2, with D maybe TRBD1 (5 bases). CDR1 is MNHEY and CDR2 is SVGAGI in the germline V gene. The CDR3 is 13 residues long. The V gene lost 0 bases and the J gene lost 7 bases, with 9 bases spanning the gap.

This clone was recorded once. The CDR3 DNA reads TGTGCCAGCAGCGCAAGATCAGGCGATACGCAGTATTTT. Translated: CASSARSGDTQYF. The rearrangement uses TRBV9 and TRBJ2-3; no firm D call. Germline V gene data show CDR1 as SGDLS and CDR2 as YYNGEE. This CDR3 region has 13 residues. V lost 3 bases, J lost 6 bases, and 11 bases lay in between.

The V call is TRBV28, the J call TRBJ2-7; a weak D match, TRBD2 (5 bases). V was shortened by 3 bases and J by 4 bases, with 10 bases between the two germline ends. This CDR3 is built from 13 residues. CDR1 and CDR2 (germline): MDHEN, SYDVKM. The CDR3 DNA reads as TGTGCCAGCAGTTTCCTAGGGAGATACGAGCAGTACTTC. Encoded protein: CASSFLGRYEQYF.

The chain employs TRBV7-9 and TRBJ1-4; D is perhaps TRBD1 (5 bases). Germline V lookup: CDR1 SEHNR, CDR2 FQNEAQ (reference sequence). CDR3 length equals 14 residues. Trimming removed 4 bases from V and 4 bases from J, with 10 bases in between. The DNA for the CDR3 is TGTGCCAGCAGCTACCGGGGGGATAATGAAAAACTGTTTTTT. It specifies CASSYRGDNEKLFF.

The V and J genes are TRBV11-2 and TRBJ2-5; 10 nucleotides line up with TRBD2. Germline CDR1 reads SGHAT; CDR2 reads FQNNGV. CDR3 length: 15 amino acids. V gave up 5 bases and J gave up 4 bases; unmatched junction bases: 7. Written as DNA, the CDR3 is TGTGCCAGCAGCCCCTGGAGCGGGAGGGGAGAGACCCAGTACTTC. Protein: CASSPWSGRGETQYF.

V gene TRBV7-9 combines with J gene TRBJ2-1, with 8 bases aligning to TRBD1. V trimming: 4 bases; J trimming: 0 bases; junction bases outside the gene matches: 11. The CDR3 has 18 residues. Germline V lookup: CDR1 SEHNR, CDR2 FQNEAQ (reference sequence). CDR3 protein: CASSYRDRSLSSYNEQFF. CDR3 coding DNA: TGTGCCAGCAGCTACCGGGACAGGTCTCTTAGCTCCTACAATGAGCAGTTCTTC.

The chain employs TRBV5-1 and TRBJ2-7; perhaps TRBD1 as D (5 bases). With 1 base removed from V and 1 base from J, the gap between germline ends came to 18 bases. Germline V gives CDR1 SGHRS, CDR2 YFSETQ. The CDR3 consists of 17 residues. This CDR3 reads CASSLKIDSSHSYEQYF. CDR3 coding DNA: TGCGCCAGCAGCTTGAAAATTGACAGTTCCCATTCCTACGAGCAGTACTTC.

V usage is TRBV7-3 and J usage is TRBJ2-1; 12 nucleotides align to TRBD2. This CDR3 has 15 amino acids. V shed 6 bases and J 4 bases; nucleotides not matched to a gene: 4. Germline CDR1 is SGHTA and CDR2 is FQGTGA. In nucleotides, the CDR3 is TGTGCCAGCAGTCGACTAGCGGGAGTGTACAATGAGCAGTTCTTC. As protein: CASSRLAGVYNEQFF.

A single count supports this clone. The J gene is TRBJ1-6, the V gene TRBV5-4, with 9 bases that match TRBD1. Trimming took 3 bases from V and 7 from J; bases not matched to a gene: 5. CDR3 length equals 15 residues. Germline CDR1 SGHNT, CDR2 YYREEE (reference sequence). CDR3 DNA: TGTGCCAGCAGCTCCCGGGACAGGGAAAATTCACCCCTCCACTTT. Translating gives CASSSRDRENSPLHF.

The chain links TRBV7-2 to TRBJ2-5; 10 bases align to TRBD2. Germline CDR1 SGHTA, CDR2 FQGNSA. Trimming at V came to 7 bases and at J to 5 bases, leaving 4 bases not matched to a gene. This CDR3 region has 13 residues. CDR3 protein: CASKAGGAETQYF. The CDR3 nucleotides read TGTGCCAGCAAAGCGGGAGGGGCGGAGACCCAGTACTTC.

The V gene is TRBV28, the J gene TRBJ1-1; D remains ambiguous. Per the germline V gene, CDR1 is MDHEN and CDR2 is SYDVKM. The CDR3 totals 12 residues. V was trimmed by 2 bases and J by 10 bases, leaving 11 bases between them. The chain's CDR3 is CASSLERAVAFF. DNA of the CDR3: TGTGCCAGCAGTTTAGAGCGGGCGGTAGCTTTCTTT.

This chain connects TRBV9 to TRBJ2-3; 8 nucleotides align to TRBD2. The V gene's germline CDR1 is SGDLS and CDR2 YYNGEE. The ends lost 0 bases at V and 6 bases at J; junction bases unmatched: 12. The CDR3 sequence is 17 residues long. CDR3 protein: CASSVATSAGGSDTQYF. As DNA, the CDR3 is TGTGCCAGCAGCGTAGCTACGTCGGCGGGAGGCTCTGATACGCAGTATTTT.